Described below is a single TCR beta chain sequence and its context. The record originates from a study of shared clonotypes between healthy human individuals. The CDR3 covers 15 residues. The germline V gene encodes CDR1 SGHRS and CDR2 YFSETQ. V gave up 4 bases and J gave up 8 bases, with 18 bases separating them. The donors were all Caucasian adults (living in Nashville, Tennessee). At the deep level, the assay was run. The quantity of DNA used in unsorted PBMC replicate PCRs was approximately 300 ng, corresponding to 30,000 to 35,000 T cell genomes. The protocol was immunoSEQ multiplex PCR, while the TCRdb copy is restricted to in-frame clones and leaves out a portion. This table has approximately 470,000 clones, over 70% appearing once.

This TCR was sampled from a woman between 35 and 50 years old in good health. Some clones in this sample may be carry-over from other donors' samples. The chain employs TRBV5-1 and TRBJ1-4, with D perhaps matching TRBD1 (5 bases). Sequenced input: PBMCs. The CDR3 spells CASSPRVSGREKLFF. The CDR3 DNA sequence: TGCGCCAGCAGCCCCAGGGTGTCGGGGCGCGAAAAACTGTTTTTT.